This T cell receptor beta chain was recovered during a study of CD8 T cells in ankylosing spondylitis. TCRdb reanalysed the 5' RACE reads using MiXCR and keeps one entry per CDR3 protein. Among approximately 300,000 distinct CDR3 sequences, about 20% were seen once, and the ten largest hold about 3.5%. Germline V gene sequence: CDR1 SGHDN, CDR2 FVKESK. V shed 4 bases and J shed 7 bases, with 10 bases lying between them. CDR3 length: 13 amino acids. This TCR came from a female donor with ankylosing spondylitis or in good health (not recorded which). The V gene is TRBV14, the J gene TRBJ2-2; D is unclear. The sample comprised blood, either unsorted or a sorted T cell fraction (not recorded which). This CDR3 reads CASSPSEVGELFF. In nucleotides, the CDR3 is TGTGCCAGCAGCCCTAGTGAGGTCGGGGAGCTGTTTTTT.